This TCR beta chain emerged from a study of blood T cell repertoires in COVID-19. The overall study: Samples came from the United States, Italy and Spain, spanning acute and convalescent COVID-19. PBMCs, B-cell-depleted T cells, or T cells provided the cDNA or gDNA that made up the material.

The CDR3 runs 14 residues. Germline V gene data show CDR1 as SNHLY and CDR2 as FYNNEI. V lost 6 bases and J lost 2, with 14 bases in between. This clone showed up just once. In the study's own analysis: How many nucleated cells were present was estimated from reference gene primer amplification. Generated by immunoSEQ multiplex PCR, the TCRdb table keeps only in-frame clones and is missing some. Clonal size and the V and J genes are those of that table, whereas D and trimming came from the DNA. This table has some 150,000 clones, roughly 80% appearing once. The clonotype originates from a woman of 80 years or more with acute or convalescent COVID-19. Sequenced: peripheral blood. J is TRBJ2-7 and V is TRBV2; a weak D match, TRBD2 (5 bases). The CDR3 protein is CASRWTSQAYEQYF. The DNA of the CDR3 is TGTGCCAGCAGGTGGACTTCACAAGCCTACGAGCAGTACTTC. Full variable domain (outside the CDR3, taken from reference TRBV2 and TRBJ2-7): EPEVTQTPSHQVTQMGQEVILRCVPISNHLYFYWYRQILGQKVEFLVSFYNNEISEKSEIFDDQFSVERPDGSNFTLKIRSTKLEDSAMYFCASRWTSQAYEQYFGPGTRLTVT.